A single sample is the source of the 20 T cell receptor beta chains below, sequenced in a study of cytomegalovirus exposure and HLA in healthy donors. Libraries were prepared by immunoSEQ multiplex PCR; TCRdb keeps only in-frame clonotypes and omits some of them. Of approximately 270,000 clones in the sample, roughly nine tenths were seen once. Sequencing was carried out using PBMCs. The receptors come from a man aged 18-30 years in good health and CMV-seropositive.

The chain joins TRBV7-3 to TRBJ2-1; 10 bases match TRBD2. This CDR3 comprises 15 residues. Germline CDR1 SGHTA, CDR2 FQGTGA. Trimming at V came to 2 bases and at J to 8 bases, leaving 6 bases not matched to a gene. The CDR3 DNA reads TGTGCCAGCAGCTTATGGGCTAGCGGGAGAGATGAGCAGTTCTTC. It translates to CASSLWASGRDEQFF.

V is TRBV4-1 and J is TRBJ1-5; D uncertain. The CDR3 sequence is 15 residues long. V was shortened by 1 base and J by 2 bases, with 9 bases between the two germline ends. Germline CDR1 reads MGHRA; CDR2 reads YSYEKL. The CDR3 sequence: CASSQAAGGNQPQHF. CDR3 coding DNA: TGCGCCAGCAGCCAAGCTGCAGGTGGCAATCAGCCCCAGCATTTT.

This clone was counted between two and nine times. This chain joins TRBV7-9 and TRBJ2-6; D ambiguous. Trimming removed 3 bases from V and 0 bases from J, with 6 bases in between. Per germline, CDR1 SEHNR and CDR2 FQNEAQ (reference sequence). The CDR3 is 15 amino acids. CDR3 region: CASSFMISGANVLTF. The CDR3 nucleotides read TGTGCCAGCAGCTTCATGATCTCTGGGGCCAACGTCCTGACTTTC.

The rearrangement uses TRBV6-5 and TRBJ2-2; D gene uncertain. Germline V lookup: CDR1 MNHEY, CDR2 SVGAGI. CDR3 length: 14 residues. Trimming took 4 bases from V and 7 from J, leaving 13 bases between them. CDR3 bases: TGTGCCAGCAGTTCCTTTCTAGGATTCGGGGAGCTGTTTTTT. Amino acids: CASSSFLGFGELFF.

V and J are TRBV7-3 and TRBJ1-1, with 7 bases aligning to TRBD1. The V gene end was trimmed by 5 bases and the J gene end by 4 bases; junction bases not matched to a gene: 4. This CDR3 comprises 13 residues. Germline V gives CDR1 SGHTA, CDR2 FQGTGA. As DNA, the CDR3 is TGTGCCAGCAGCCCGACAGGGAGCACTGAAGCTTTCTTT. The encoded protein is CASSPTGSTEAFF.

In DNA form, the CDR3 reads TGTGCCAGTACCCGAGACAGGGGAGGAGAAGAGACCCAGTACTTC. Translated: CASTRDRGGEETQYF. The rearrangement links TRBV19 to TRBJ2-5; 8 bases are shared with TRBD1. Looked up from germline, CDR1 is LNHDA and CDR2 is SQIVND (reference sequence). V shed 7 bases, J shed 3 bases, and the junction held 10 bases outside the gene matches. The CDR3 is made up of 15 amino acids.

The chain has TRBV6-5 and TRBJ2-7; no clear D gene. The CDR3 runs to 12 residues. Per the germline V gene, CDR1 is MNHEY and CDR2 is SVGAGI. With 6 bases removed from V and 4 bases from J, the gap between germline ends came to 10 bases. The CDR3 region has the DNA TGTGCCAGCAGCCCCGGTAGGTACGAGCAGTACTTC. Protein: CASSPGRYEQYF.

CDR3 protein: CASSPYHKLIEGYGYTF. The CDR3 DNA sequence: TGTGCCAGCTCACCCTATCATAAACTCATCGAGGGCTATGGCTACACCTTC. The chain combines TRBV18 with TRBJ1-2; D is unresolved. The length of the CDR3 is 17 residues. V was shortened by 3 bases and J by 4 bases, with 21 bases between the two germline ends. Germline lookup yields CDR1 KGHSH and CDR2 LQKENI. The variable domain in full, with the rest retrieved from reference TRBV18 and TRBJ1-2, is NAGVMQNPRHLVRRRGQEARLRCSPMKGHSHVYWYRQLPEEGLKFMVYLQKENIIDESGMPKERFSAEFPKEGPSILRIQQVVRGDSAAYFCASSPYHKLIEGYGYTFGSGTRLTVV.

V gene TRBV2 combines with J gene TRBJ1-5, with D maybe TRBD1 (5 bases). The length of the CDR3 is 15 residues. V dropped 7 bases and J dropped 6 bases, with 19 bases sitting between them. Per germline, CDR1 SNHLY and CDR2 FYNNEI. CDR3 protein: CASTYESGGGQPQHF. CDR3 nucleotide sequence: TGTGCCAGCACTTACGAATCGGGGGGAGGTCAGCCCCAGCATTTT.

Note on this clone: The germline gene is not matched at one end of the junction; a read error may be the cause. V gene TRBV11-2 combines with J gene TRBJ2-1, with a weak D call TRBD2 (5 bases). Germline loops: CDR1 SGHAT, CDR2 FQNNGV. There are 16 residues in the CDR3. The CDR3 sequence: CASSPLEAPFHKEQFF. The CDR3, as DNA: TGTGCCAGCAGCCCTCTGGAGGCCCCCTTCCACAAGGAGCAGTTCTTC.

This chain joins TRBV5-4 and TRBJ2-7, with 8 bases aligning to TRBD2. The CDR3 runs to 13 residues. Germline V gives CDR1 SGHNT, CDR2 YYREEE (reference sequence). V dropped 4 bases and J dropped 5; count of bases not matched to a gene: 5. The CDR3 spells CASSGSGTDEQYF. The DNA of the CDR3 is TGTGCCAGCAGCGGTAGCGGGACCGACGAGCAGTACTTC.

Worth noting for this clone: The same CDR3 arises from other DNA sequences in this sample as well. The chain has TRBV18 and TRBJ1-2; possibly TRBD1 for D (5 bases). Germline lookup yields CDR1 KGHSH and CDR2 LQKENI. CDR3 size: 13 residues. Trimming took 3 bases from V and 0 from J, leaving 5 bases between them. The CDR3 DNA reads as TGTGCCAGCTCACCGGACACTAACTATGGCTACACCTTC. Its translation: CASSPDTNYGYTF.

The CDR3 nucleotides are TGTGCCAGCAGCGTAGGGGCAGGGATCATGAACACTGAAGCTTTCTTT. This gives the protein CASSVGAGIMNTEAFF. The J gene is TRBJ1-1, the V gene TRBV9; D is possibly TRBD1 (5 bases). V lost 0 bases and J lost 0, with 12 bases in between. Germline V gene data show CDR1 as SGDLS and CDR2 as YYNGEE. CDR3 size: 16 residues.

The CDR3 reads CASVSGPYEQYF. CDR3 bases: TGTGCCAGCGTGTCAGGGCCCTACGAGCAGTACTTC. The chain combines TRBV6-1 with TRBJ2-7; possibly TRBD1 for D (5 bases). V lost 8 bases and J 2 bases, leaving 10 bases between the germline ends. Germline V CDR1 and CDR2: MNHNS, SASEGT. The CDR3 runs to 12 residues.

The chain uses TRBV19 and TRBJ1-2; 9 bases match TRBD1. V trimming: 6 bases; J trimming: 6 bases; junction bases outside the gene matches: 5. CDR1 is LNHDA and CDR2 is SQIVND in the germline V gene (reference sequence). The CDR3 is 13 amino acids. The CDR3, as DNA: TGTGCCAGTAGACGGGACAGGGCAGATGGCTACACCTTC. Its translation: CASRRDRADGYTF.

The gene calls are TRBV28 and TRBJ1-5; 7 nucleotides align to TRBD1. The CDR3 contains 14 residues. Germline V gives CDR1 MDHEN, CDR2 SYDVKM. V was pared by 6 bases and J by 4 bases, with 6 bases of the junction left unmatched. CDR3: CASSPTGWNQPQHF. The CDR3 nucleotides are TGTGCCAGCAGCCCGACAGGGTGGAATCAGCCCCAGCATTTT.

CDR3 nucleotides: TGTGCCAGCAGCTCCCTCGGTTCGGCTTTCTTT. Translated, it gives CASSSLGSAFF. The genes are TRBV7-9 and TRBJ1-1, with D hard to call. Germline V gene lookup returns CDR1 SEHNR and CDR2 FQNEAQ (reference sequence). The V and J ends lost 4 bases and 11 bases respectively, with 11 bases between them. There are 11 residues in the CDR3. Supplemented by reference TRBV7-9 and TRBJ1-1, the full variable domain reads DTGVSQNPRHKITKRGQNVTFRCDPISEHNRLYWYRQTLGQGPEFLTYFQNEAQLEKSRLLSDRFSAERPKGSFSTLEIQRTEQGDSAMYLCASSSLGSAFFGQGTRLTVV.

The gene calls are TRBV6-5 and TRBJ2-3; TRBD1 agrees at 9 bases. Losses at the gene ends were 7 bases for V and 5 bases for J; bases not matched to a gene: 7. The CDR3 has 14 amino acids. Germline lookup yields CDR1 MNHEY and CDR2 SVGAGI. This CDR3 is CASTNRGRRDTQYF. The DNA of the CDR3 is TGTGCCAGCACCAACAGGGGGCGGAGAGATACGCAGTATTTT.

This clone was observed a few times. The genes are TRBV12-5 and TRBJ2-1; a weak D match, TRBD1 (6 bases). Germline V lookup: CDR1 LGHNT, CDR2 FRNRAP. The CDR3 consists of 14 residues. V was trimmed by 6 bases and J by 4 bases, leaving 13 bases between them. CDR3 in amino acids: CASGRDTPYNEQFF. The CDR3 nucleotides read TGTGCTAGTGGCAGGGACACGCCGTACAATGAGCAGTTCTTC.

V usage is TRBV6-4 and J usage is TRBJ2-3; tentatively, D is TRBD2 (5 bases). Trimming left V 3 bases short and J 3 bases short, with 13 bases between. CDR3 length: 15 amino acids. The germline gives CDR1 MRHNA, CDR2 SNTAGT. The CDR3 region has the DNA TGTGCCAGCAGTGAACTCGGGCTAGCAACAGATACGCAGTATTTT. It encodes CASSELGLATDTQYF.